Below are 30 T cell receptor beta chains sequenced from a single sample in a study of cytomegalovirus exposure and HLA in healthy donors. PCR involved 60 Vbeta and 13 Jbeta primers. Sequenced by immunoSEQ multiplex PCR; TCRdb stores in-frame clones only, minus some. The sample yields 130,000 to 150,000 clones, 70% to 80% seen once. Sequenced input: PBMCs. Receptor source: a woman in her forties or fifties in good health and CMV-seropositive.

The chain carries TRBV7-9 and TRBJ1-1; 9 nucleotides agree with TRBD1. Germline values: CDR1 SEHNR, CDR2 FQNEAQ (reference sequence). Trimming cost V 4 bases and J 4 bases; bases outside gene matches: 4. The CDR3 contains 14 residues. The CDR3 region has the DNA TGTGCCAGCAGCTCGACAGGGGGTAGCACTGAAGCTTTCTTT. Its protein is CASSSTGGSTEAFF. The entire variable domain, with the rest obtained from reference TRBV7-9 and TRBJ1-1, is as follows: DTGVSQNPRHKITKRGQNVTFRCDPISEHNRLYWYRQTLGQGPEFLTYFQNEAQLEKSRLLSDRFSAERPKGSFSTLEIQRTEQGDSAMYLCASSSTGGSTEAFFGQGTRLTVV.

This clone was picked up one time. V and J are TRBV18 and TRBJ1-6, with 10 bases matching TRBD1. Germline CDR1 KGHSH, CDR2 LQKENI. CDR3 size: 15 residues. V lost 3 bases, J lost 7 bases, and 3 bases stayed unmatched. The CDR3 DNA reads TGTGCCAGCTCACCGGGACAGGGGCACAATTCACCCCTCCACTTT. It encodes CASSPGQGHNSPLHF.

This clone was observed a few times. The V and J genes are TRBV12-5 and TRBJ2-6, with 8 nucleotides matching TRBD1. Unmatched junction bases numbered 5, after V lost 1 base and J lost 6 bases. CDR3 length: 16 amino acids. Germline values: CDR1 LGHNT, CDR2 FRNRAP. CDR3 amino acids: CASGLGQGMMANVLTF. Here the CDR3 DNA reads TGTGCTAGTGGTTTGGGACAGGGGATGATGGCCAACGTCCTGACTTTC.

The chain is built from TRBV10-3 and TRBJ1-5; D remains unclear. The CDR3 loop spans 15 amino acids. V was shortened by 5 bases and J by 0 bases, with 11 bases between the two germline ends. The V gene's germline CDR1 is ENHRY and CDR2 SYGVKD. The CDR3 DNA is TGTGCCATCAGTATGGCCGGGGATAGCAATCAGCCCCAGCATTTT. Encoded protein: CAISMAGDSNQPQHF.

The V gene is TRBV27, the J gene TRBJ2-3; 11 bases agree with TRBD2. Germline CDR1 reads MNHEY; CDR2 reads SMNVEV (reference sequence). V lost 4 bases and J lost 4; bases outside the gene matches: 10. The CDR3 is made up of 17 amino acids. CDR3 in amino acids: CASSSPSGGPRADTQYF. CDR3 in DNA: TGTGCCAGCAGTTCGCCTAGCGGGGGGCCAAGGGCAGATACGCAGTATTTT.

The chain is built from TRBV7-2 and TRBJ2-1; D not resolved. Per germline, CDR1 SGHTA and CDR2 FQGNSA. The CDR3 is made up of 12 amino acids. V lost 5 bases and J lost 6, with 8 bases in between. This chain's CDR3 is CASSLPGNEQFF. The CDR3 coding sequence is TGTGCCAGCAGCCTTCCGGGCAATGAGCAGTTCTTC.

The chain is built from TRBV19 and TRBJ1-1; 9 nucleotides match TRBD1. Germline CDR1 reads LNHDA; CDR2 reads SQIVND (reference sequence). The CDR3 is made up of 15 amino acids. J gave up 10 bases and V 5 bases, and 14 bases lay outside the gene matches. DNA of the CDR3: TGTGCCAGTAGTGTTGGTCCGGGACAGGGCAGTCGAGCTTTCTTT. Protein: CASSVGPGQGSRAFF.

This chain connects TRBV28 to TRBJ1-2, with D perhaps TRBD1 (6 bases). From germline, CDR1 is MDHEN and CDR2 SYDVKM. V shed 3 bases and J shed 4 bases, with 9 bases lying between them. This CDR3 contains 13 residues. Written as DNA, the CDR3 is TGTGCCAGCAGTTTCCGGGACACCTATGGCTACACCTTC. Its protein product is CASSFRDTYGYTF.

The chain links TRBV7-2 to TRBJ2-3; 10 bases align to TRBD2. Trimming took 2 bases from V and 4 from J; bases not matched to a gene: 6. The CDR3 totals 16 residues. Germline CDR1 reads SGHTA; CDR2 reads FQGNSA. This chain's CDR3 is CASSLLSGGSADTQYF. The CDR3 nucleotides are TGTGCCAGCAGCTTACTTAGCGGGGGGTCCGCAGATACGCAGTATTTT.

V is TRBV6-1 and J is TRBJ2-7; 11 bases fit TRBD2. CDR1 MNHNS and CDR2 SASEGT come from the germline V gene. J gave up 2 bases and V 4 bases, and 4 bases lay outside the gene matches. The CDR3 length is 15 residues. The CDR3 nucleotides read TGTGCCAGCAGTGTACTAGCGGGGGCAGCCTACGAGCAGTACTTC. It translates to CASSVLAGAAYEQYF.

This chain links TRBV21-1 with TRBJ1-6; the D call in the table, TRBD1, was not verified against the DNA. TRBV21-1 is tagged as a pseudogene. The CDR3 has 19 residues. This chain's CDR3 is CASSQDSATISSYNSPLHF. CDR3 sequence (DNA): TGTGCCAGCAGTCAGGACAGCGCTACGATTAGCTCCTATAATTCACCCCTCCACTTT.

The chain has TRBV7-2 and TRBJ2-3, with a possible D match to TRBD2 (6 bases). V was pared by 2 bases and J by 1 base, with 10 bases between. The CDR3 runs 15 residues. Germline lookup yields CDR1 SGHTA and CDR2 FQGNSA. The CDR3 here is CASSLRGIGTDTQYF. CDR3 bases: TGTGCCAGCAGCTTACGGGGGATCGGCACAGATACGCAGTATTTT. Full variable domain (missing parts from reference TRBV7-2 and TRBJ2-3): GAGVSQSPSNKVTEKGKDVELRCDPISGHTALYWYRQSLGQGLEFLIYFQGNSAPDKSGLPSDRFSAERTGGSVSTLTIQRTQQEDSAVYLCASSLRGIGTDTQYFGPGTRLTVL.

V gene TRBV5-1 combines with J gene TRBJ2-1; TRBD1 is a possible D gene (6 bases). This CDR3 is 14 amino acids long. Germline V gene data show CDR1 as SGHRS and CDR2 as YFSETQ. V shed 0 bases and J shed 6 bases, with 10 bases lying between them. In DNA, the CDR3 is TGCGCCAGCAGCTTGGGACAGGCGCGCAATGAGCAGTTCTTC. Translated, it gives CASSLGQARNEQFF.

This clone was counted a single time. The chain combines TRBV2 with TRBJ1-5; D gene uncertain. This CDR3 comprises 13 residues. Germline V lookup: CDR1 SNHLY, CDR2 FYNNEI. Trimming pared 7 bases from V and 0 bases from J, leaving 7 bases between. Here the CDR3 reads CASMRDSNQPQHF. The CDR3 DNA follows: TGTGCCAGCATGAGAGATAGCAATCAGCCCCAGCATTTT.

The gene calls are TRBV6-1 and TRBJ2-7; 8 nucleotides agree with TRBD1. The CDR3 totals 13 residues. The V and J ends lost 4 bases and 13 bases, in that order; junction bases with no gene match: 12. Germline V gene data show CDR1 as MNHNS and CDR2 as SASEGT. CDR3 protein: CASSVIVGDRLYF. Written as DNA, the CDR3 is TGTGCCAGCAGTGTGATAGTAGGGGACAGGCTATACTTC.

The J gene is TRBJ1-3, the V gene TRBV6-5; no clear D gene. Trimming removed 2 bases from V and 0 bases from J, with 11 bases in between. The CDR3 is 16 residues long. Germline lookup yields CDR1 MNHEY and CDR2 SVGAGI. The CDR3 spells CASSYRRTGSGNTIYF. The CDR3 DNA is TGTGCCAGCAGTTACCGAAGGACTGGCTCTGGAAACACCATATATTTT.

The chain recombines TRBV15 with TRBJ2-3; a weak D match, TRBD1 (6 bases). Germline loops: CDR1 LNHNV, CDR2 YYDKDF (reference sequence). The CDR3 consists of 15 residues. V shed 6 bases and J shed 0 bases, with 13 bases lying between them. The CDR3: CATRQGSSSTDTQYF. CDR3 bases: TGTGCCACCAGGCAGGGGTCATCTAGCACAGATACGCAGTATTTT.

Remarks on this clone: Compared with germline, one end of the junction differs, possibly owing to a read error. For the CDR3, the DNA is TGTTCCAGCAGCTTAGCGCAGGGCCAGCCCTATGGCTACACCTTC. Protein sequence: CSSSLAQGQPYGYTF. The rearrangement uses TRBV7-9 and TRBJ1-2; D is possibly TRBD1 (5 bases). The germline V gene encodes CDR1 SEHNR and CDR2 FQNEAQ (reference sequence). This CDR3 contains 15 residues.

The chain carries TRBV28 and TRBJ2-7, with 7 positions matching TRBD1. CDR1 and CDR2 (germline): MDHEN, SYDVKM. CDR3 size: 13 residues. V was clipped by 6 bases and J by 3 bases; unmatched bases: 5. For the CDR3, the DNA is TGTGCCAGCAGCCCGGGACAGCACTACGAGCAGTACTTC. Its protein product is CASSPGQHYEQYF.

The V gene is TRBV25-1, the J gene TRBJ2-5; TRBD2 agrees at 15 bases. Germline-derived CDR1 and CDR2 are MGHDK and SYGVNS. This CDR3 has 18 residues. The J segment lost 5 bases and the V segment lost 4 bases, leaving 11 bases of the junction unmatched. The CDR3 reads CASSAPGLAGGPWETQYF. The DNA of the CDR3 is TGTGCCAGCAGTGCTCCTGGACTAGCGGGGGGGCCTTGGGAGACCCAGTACTTC.

The V gene is TRBV5-1, the J gene TRBJ1-1, with 8 nucleotides matching TRBD1. CDR1 and CDR2 (germline): SGHRS, YFSETQ. The CDR3 has 16 residues. J gave up 5 bases and V 0 bases, and 9 bases lay outside the gene matches. For the CDR3, the DNA is TGCGCCAGCAGCTTGGTGCCGGGACAGGTAAATACTGAAGCTTTCTTT. Translation: CASSLVPGQVNTEAFF.

This chain uses TRBV7-3 with TRBJ2-7, with 9 nucleotides matching TRBD2. V dropped 5 bases and J dropped 6; count of bases not matched to a gene: 14. This CDR3 is 16 amino acids long. Per germline, CDR1 SGHTA and CDR2 FQGTGA. The CDR3 nucleotides are TGTGCCAGCAGCAGCCGCGGGGGGGCCGCGGTCAGCGAGCAGTACTTC. This translates into CASSSRGGAAVSEQYF. Complete variable domain (other parts from reference TRBV7-3 and TRBJ2-7): GAGVSQTPSNKVTEKGKYVELRCDPISGHTALYWYRQSLGQGPEFLIYFQGTGAADDSGLPNDRFFAVRPEGSVSTLKIQRTERGDSAVYLCASSSRGGAAVSEQYFGPGTRLTVT.

The chain recombines TRBV7-2 with TRBJ2-3; perhaps TRBD2 as D (6 bases). V was cut by 2 bases and J by 4 bases, with 7 bases left in between. Germline CDR1 SGHTA, CDR2 FQGNSA. This CDR3 is built from 13 residues. CDR3 in DNA: TGTGCCAGCAGCTTACCTAGCGCAGATACGCAGTATTTT. Amino acid sequence: CASSLPSADTQYF. The variable domain in full, with the rest retrieved from reference TRBV7-2 and TRBJ2-3, is GAGVSQSPSNKVTEKGKDVELRCDPISGHTALYWYRQSLGQGLEFLIYFQGNSAPDKSGLPSDRFSAERTGGSVSTLTIQRTQQEDSAVYLCASSLPSADTQYFGPGTRLTVL.

J is TRBJ1-4 and V is TRBV5-1; a weak D match, TRBD1 (6 bases). CDR3 length: 14 residues. The V end was cut by 3 bases, the J end by 8 bases, with 14 bases between. CDR1 and CDR2 from the germline V gene are SGHRS and YFSETQ. CDR3 amino acids: CASSSSPGDEKLFF. The CDR3 DNA sequence: TGCGCCAGCAGCTCAAGCCCAGGGGACGAAAAACTGTTTTTT. The variable domain in full, completed from reference TRBV5-1 and TRBJ1-4, reads KAGVTQTPRYLIKTRGQQVTLSCSPISGHRSVSWYQQTPGQGLQFLFEYFSETQRNKGNFPGRFSGRQFSNSRSEMNVSTLELGDSALYLCASSSSPGDEKLFFGSGTQLSVL.

This clone turned up a few times. Here the CDR3 DNA reads TGTGCCAGCAGTGAATTACAGGCCACAGATACGCAGTATTTT. As protein: CASSELQATDTQYF. The J gene is TRBJ2-3, the V gene TRBV25-1, with D possibly matching TRBD1 (5 bases). This CDR3 has 14 residues. Deletions cut 1 base from V and 2 bases from J, with 7 bases between. Germline loops: CDR1 MGHDK, CDR2 SYGVNS.

The chain links TRBV7-8 to TRBJ1-2, with D perhaps matching TRBD1 (5 bases). The CDR3 contains 14 residues. Trimming took 4 bases from V and 7 from J, leaving 16 bases between them. CDR1 and CDR2 (germline): SGHVS, FQNEAQ. In nucleotides, the CDR3 is TGTGCCAGCAGCTCCTCGACAGTACCAATTGGCTACACCTTC. This codes for CASSSSTVPIGYTF. The variable domain in full, with the rest retrieved from reference TRBV7-8 and TRBJ1-2, is GAGVSQSPRYKVAKRGQDVALRCDPISGHVSLFWYQQALGQGPEFLTYFQNEAQLDKSGLPSDRFFAERPEGSVSTLKIQRTQQEDSAVYLCASSSSTVPIGYTFGSGTRLTVV.

The chain combines TRBV5-8 with TRBJ2-3; no clear D gene. CDR3 length: 14 residues. Between the trimmed V and J ends, which lost 0 bases and 3 bases, there was a span of 8 bases. CDR1 and CDR2 (germline): SGHTS, YDEGEE. DNA of the CDR3: TGTGCCAGCAGCTTGGCTTTCTTGACAGATACGCAGTATTTT. Residues: CASSLAFLTDTQYF.

The J gene is TRBJ1-2, the V gene TRBV7-8; 9 nucleotides agree with TRBD1. The trim removed 2 bases at V and 6 bases at J, leaving 4 bases unmatched. The CDR3 runs 14 residues. Germline CDR1 SGHVS, CDR2 FQNEAQ. CDR3 sequence: CASSLRDRADGYTF. The CDR3, as DNA: TGTGCCAGCAGCTTACGGGACAGGGCTGATGGCTACACCTTC.

The chain uses TRBV6-5 and TRBJ1-5, with TRBD1 matching 8 bases. This CDR3 is built from 15 residues. Trimming removed 4 bases from V and 7 bases from J; junction bases left unmatched: 9. CDR1 and CDR2 (germline): MNHEY, SVGAGI. CDR3 protein: CASSSAGGPGQPQHF. The CDR3 region has the DNA TGTGCCAGCAGTTCCGCAGGGGGCCCAGGACAGCCCCAGCATTTT.

The CDR3 coding sequence is TGCGCCAGCAGCCAAGATGCGGCGGGATATGGCTACACCTTC. Its translation is CASSQDAAGYGYTF. The rearrangement links TRBV4-1 to TRBJ1-2; D not resolved. CDR1 and CDR2 (germline): MGHRA, YSYEKL. This CDR3 has 14 residues. Between the trimmed V and J ends, which lost 0 bases and 5 bases, there was a span of 10 bases.